This T cell receptor beta chain was recovered during a study of cytomegalovirus exposure and HLA in healthy donors. For the study at large: Counted in an early data release were roughly 81 million unique TCRs from HLA-typed donors.

CDR1 is SGHAT, CDR2 FQNNGV, per germline. The CDR3 extends over 15 amino acids. The V end lost 5 bases, the J end lost 1 base, and 15 bases lay between the germline ends. Study results and caveats: Beyond CMV serostatus, there was no information to go on about immune exposure. Later on, an analysis showed TCR association rates differing by HLA locus, with DRB1 the most and HLA-C the fewest. A likely sequencing artifact accounted for one observed cluster of highly shared sequence variants.

About this clone itself: Its target is not known.

With 60 Vbeta and 13 Jbeta primers, the PCR was carried out. Clones were read by immunoSEQ multiplex PCR, and TCRdb kept only the in-frame ones, dropping some. The sample lists approximately 160,000 clones; 77% were seen once. The source material was PBMCs. This chain links TRBV11-2 with TRBJ2-7; D is undetermined. This receptor was obtained from a young woman in good health and CMV-seronegative. As DNA, the CDR3 is TGTGCCAGCAGCCTGGTTGGCGGCGAGTCCTACGAGCAGTACTTC. Amino acids: CASSLVGGESYEQYF.